This TCR beta chain is drawn from a study of T-cell reconstitution after alpha-beta-depleted transplantation in children. The TCRbeta library incorporated unique molecular identifiers. TCRdb re-analysed the PCR reads in MiXCR, keeping a single row per CDR3 protein. The sample shows 450,000 to 550,000 distinct CDR3 sequences, roughly 10% of them seen only once. This clonotype was counted ten times or more. The CDR3 length is 17 residues. With V trimmed by 4 bases and J by 3 bases, 14 bases remained unmatched. CDR1 is SGHRS, CDR2 YFSETQ, per germline. The chain couples TRBV5-1 to TRBJ1-1; 8 nucleotides align to TRBD1. The receptor was isolated from a female patient between 2 and 10 years old who had a stem cell transplant for aplastic anemia, so the T cells may come from the graft donor. The input for sequencing was PBMCs, mostly from graft donor cells, taken 180 days after TCRalphabeta/CD19-depleted stem cell transplant. The DNA for the CDR3 is TGCGCCAGCAGCCCGGGGACAGGCGTCCAGAAGGACACTGAAGCTTTCTTT. Protein sequence: CASSPGTGVQKDTEAFF.